The 2 T cell receptor beta chains below were found in one sample sequenced in a study of CD8 T cells in ankylosing spondylitis. Each CDR3 protein gets one entry after TCRdb re-called the 5' RACE reads with MiXCR. The data show around 210,000 distinct CDR3 sequences, 7.5% to 9.5% seen once. The sample comprised blood, either unsorted or a sorted T cell fraction (not recorded which). These receptors all come from a female donor with ankylosing spondylitis or in good health (not recorded which).

There are many counts of this clonotype. The V and J genes are TRBV15 and TRBJ2-1, with a possible D match to TRBD1 (5 bases). Trimming took off 1 base at V and 0 bases at J, with 13 bases between the two ends. This CDR3 is 17 amino acids long. CDR1 and CDR2 (germline): LNHNV, YYDKDF (reference sequence). CDR3 DNA sequence: TGTGCCACCAGCAGAGGGGGTGGGGCGAGCTCCTACAATGAGCAGTTCTTC. Residues: CATSRGGGASSYNEQFF. Variable domain in full (rest from reference TRBV15 and TRBJ2-1): DAMVIQNPRYQVTQFGKPVTLSCSQTLNHNVMYWYQQKSSQAPKLLFHYYDKDFNNEADTPDNFQSRRPNTSFCFLDIRSPGLGDTAMYLCATSRGGGASSYNEQFFGPGTRLTVL.

This clonotype showed up many times. The rearrangement uses TRBV28 and TRBJ2-7; the D gene could be TRBD1 or TRBD2 (5 bases each). V lost 5 bases and J lost 0, with 14 bases in between. CDR3 size: 15 residues. CDR1 MDHEN and CDR2 SYDVKM come from the germline V gene. The CDR3 here is CASSPWGITSYEQYF. Here the CDR3 DNA reads TGTGCCAGCAGTCCCTGGGGGATCACCTCCTACGAGCAGTACTTC.